The 17 T cell receptor beta chains below come from one sample, sequenced in a study of tumor-infiltrating lymphocytes in primary liver carcinoma. Co-extraction of RNA and DNA was performed on about 18-30 mg of unsorted bulk tissue. A constant-region primer primed TCR beta cDNA synthesis from 400 to 550 ng of total RNA. Libraries for TCR beta were built through three nested multiplex PCR rounds, which together made up a slightly modified ARM-PCR procedure. Primers for the first two PCR rounds were TRBV1-TRBV30 forward primers and a C-beta reverse primer (roughly 10 cycles per round). TCRdb reanalysed the multiplex PCR reads using MiXCR and keeps one entry per CDR3 protein. This table has approximately 54,000 distinct CDR3 sequences, 70% to 80% appearing once. Sample: liver tumor tissue from sampling region 2. This sample's subset: tumor region T2, inferior pole. Receptors were obtained from a man aged 40-50 years with primary liver carcinoma and hepatitis B virus infection.

Worth noting for this clonotype: A much larger clone sits a single nucleotide away, making a read error possible. The rearrangement joins TRBV7-6 to TRBJ2-1; 12 bases align to TRBD2. CDR1 SGHVS and CDR2 FNYEAQ come from the germline V gene. This CDR3 has 17 residues. The CDR3 is CANSLRLAGASYNEQFF. The CDR3 bases are TGTGCCAACAGCCTCCGACTAGCGGGAGCCTCCTACAATGAGCAGTTCTTC.

This clonotype was counted a few times. A read error may explain this, as a much larger clone is one base away. The gene calls are TRBV4-1 and TRBJ1-1; D gene ambiguous. Germline loops: CDR1 MGHRA, CDR2 YSYEKL. The CDR3 sequence is 16 residues long. This chain's CDR3 is CASGQEPENPNTEAFF. The CDR3 DNA follows: TGCGCCAGCGGCCAAGAACCCGAGAACCCGAACACTGAAGCTTTCTTT.

This clonotype is labeled large (0.1 to 1%). V gene TRBV11-2 combines with J gene TRBJ2-3, with D unresolved. The germline V gene encodes CDR1 SGHAT and CDR2 FQNNGV. Between the trimmed V and J ends, which lost 0 bases and 1 base, there was a span of 5 bases. The CDR3 runs to 14 residues. CDR3 DNA sequence: TGTGCCAGCAGCTTAGAAAGAGGCACAGATACGCAGTATTTT. Amino acids: CASSLERGTDTQYF.

Points on this clonotype: The CDR3 ends on some other residue instead of the conserved phenylalanine or tryptophan, so this is likely a read error. It is unclear where the CDR3 begins or ends on the DNA, so no DNA is shown, and the CDR3 is as TCRdb lists it. The chain uses TRBV11-2 and TRBJ2-7. The CDR3 length is 14 residues, termini included. Germline CDR1 is SGHAT and CDR2 is FQNNGV. CDR3 sequence: CASSLTDTAYVRYL.

For this clonotype: Given a much more abundant clone one base away, this may be a read error. The genes are TRBV16 and TRBJ2-1; a weak D match, TRBD1 (6 bases). The CDR3 is 15 residues long. The ends were cut back, 3 bases at V and 2 bases at J, with 11 bases in the middle. Germline assignment: CDR1 KGHSY and CDR2 FQNENV. CDR3 region: CASSQGHGTYNEQFF. CDR3 nucleotide sequence: TGTGCCAGCAGCCAGGGACATGGAACCTACAATGAGCAGTTCTTC.

On this clonotype: A much larger clone differs from this one at a single base, so this may be a read error. V and J are TRBV10-3 and TRBJ2-2, with 7 nucleotides matching TRBD2. The CDR3 consists of 13 residues. Germline CDR1 reads ENHRY; CDR2 reads SYGVKD. V dropped 11 bases and J dropped 2; count of bases not matched to a gene: 5. CDR3 in amino acids: CAAASGNTGELFF. Written as DNA, the CDR3 is TGTGCCGCGGCTAGCGGCAACACCGGGGAGCTGTTTTTT.

Regarding this clonotype: At one of its ends the junction is not consistent with the germline gene, which may arise from a read error. The J gene is TRBJ2-1, the V gene TRBV29-1; 8 nucleotides match TRBD1. The CDR3 extends over 14 amino acids. In germline, CDR1 is SQVTM, CDR2 ANQGSEA. The CDR3 nucleotides are TGCAACGCCGTTTCCGGGACAGGCAACAATAAGCAGTTCTTC. This translates into CNAVSGTGNNKQFF.

The V call is TRBV6-5, the J call TRBJ2-6; weak D call: TRBD2 (6 bases). V was shortened by 8 bases and J by 2 bases, with 10 bases between the two germline ends. CDR1 and CDR2 from the germline V gene are MNHEY and SVGAGI. This CDR3 has 14 residues. The CDR3 DNA reads as TGTGCCAGCGCGGGGTCCACTGGGGCCAACGTCCTGACTTTC. It translates to CASAGSTGANVLTF.

This clonotype has a count of ten or more. The chain carries TRBV6-1 and TRBJ1-4, with a tentative D call TRBD1 (5 bases). This CDR3 contains 15 residues. Germline V lookup: CDR1 MNHNS, CDR2 SASEGT. V gave up 4 bases and J gave up 1 base, with 10 bases separating them. The CDR3 sequence is CASSAQGITNEKLFF. The CDR3 nucleotides are TGTGCCAGCAGTGCCCAGGGAATAACTAATGAAAAACTGTTTTTT.

The V call is TRBV11-2, the J call TRBJ2-2; 11 bases fit TRBD2. The CDR3 runs 17 residues. V gave up 8 bases and J gave up 10 bases; unmatched junction bases: 18. From germline, CDR1 is SGHAT and CDR2 FQNNGV. CDR3 in amino acids: CASGPLAGGPRAVELFF. In DNA form, the CDR3 reads TGTGCCAGCGGCCCATTAGCGGGAGGGCCGAGGGCCGTGGAGCTGTTTTTT.

With regard to this clonotype: A read error may produce the germline difference seen at one junction end. The genes are TRBV6-5 and TRBJ2-5; TRBD2 agrees at 7 bases. CDR1 and CDR2 from the germline V gene are MNHEY and SVGAGI. This CDR3 comprises 15 residues. The CDR3 protein is CASIYGGSSSEIQYF. DNA of the CDR3: TGTGCCAGCATTTACGGGGGGAGTTCCTCAGAGATCCAGTACTTC.

Points on this clonotype: The junction departs from the called germline gene at one end, perhaps through a read error. The chain carries TRBV14 and TRBJ2-2, with 8 bases identical to TRBD1. Looked up from germline, CDR1 is SGHDN and CDR2 is FVKESK. This CDR3 has 13 residues. In nucleotides, the CDR3 is TGTGACAGCGTGACGACAGGGGCCGGGGAGCTGTTTTTT. As protein: CDSVTTGAGELFF.

There are a few counts of this clonotype. The conserved phenylalanine or tryptophan normally closing the CDR3 is absent here, so this likely arose from a read error. This chain connects TRBV11-2 to TRBJ2-1, with D possibly TRBD2 on 6 matching bases. The CDR3 length is 16 residues. In germline, CDR1 is SGHAT, CDR2 FQNNGV. Trimming removed 6 bases from V and 9 bases from J, with 24 bases in between. The CDR3: CASSLDIELAMGEQFL. The DNA of the CDR3 is TGTGCCAGCAGTTTGGATATCGAACTAGCCATGGGTGAGCAGTTCCTC.

The rearrangement joins TRBV6-5 to TRBJ1-2, with 9 bases identical to TRBD1. CDR1 is MNHEY, CDR2 SVGAGI, per germline. V trimming: 11 bases; J trimming: 7 bases; junction bases outside the gene matches: 14. The CDR3 totals 14 residues. In DNA form, the CDR3 reads TGTGCCGACAGTTACTCTCCGGGACAGGGTGGCTACACCTTC. As protein: CADSYSPGQGGYTF.

Turning to this clonotype: Given a much more abundant clone one base away, this may be a read error. This chain uses TRBV28 with TRBJ2-6; 10 bases are shared with TRBD1. CDR3 size: 15 residues. Germline V gives CDR1 MDHEN, CDR2 SYDVKM. CDR3 bases: TGTGCCAGCAGAAGACAGGGGGCTGGGGCCAACATCCTGACTTTC. Translating it yields CASRRQGAGANILTF.

This clonotype is a singleton in its sample. Without the conserved terminal phenylalanine or tryptophan, this CDR3 likely stems from a read error. The limits of the CDR3 on the DNA are not certain, so only TCRdb's listed CDR3 is given. The chain recombines TRBV11-2 with TRBJ1-2. The CDR3 totals 13 residues, both ends included. Germline CDR1 reads SGHAT; CDR2 reads FQNNGV. The CDR3 protein is CATSLEGNYGYTL.

A note on this clonotype: A junction boundary mismatches the germline segment, possibly from a read error. J is TRBJ2-1 and V is TRBV13; D is possibly TRBD1 (6 bases). The CDR3 contains 11 residues. CDR1 PRHDT and CDR2 FYEKMQ come from the germline V gene (reference sequence). In nucleotides, the CDR3 is TGTGCCAGCAGCTTAGGACTGAGGGGGACCTTC. It yields the protein CASSLGLRGTF.